The table lists the clone carrying this T cell receptor beta chain with a count of one. The data stem from a study of control samples from healthy donors and cancer patients. Sequencing was performed with immunoSEQ multiplex PCR; in TCRdb, only in-frame clones are kept and a portion is missing. The sample has about 250,000 clones, 82% seen once. Germline CDR1 and CDR2: SGHRS and YFSETQ. V shed 0 bases, J shed 5 bases, and the junction held 6 bases outside the gene matches. The CDR3 is 16 amino acids. The TCR was taken from a woman aged 55-70 years with lung cancer. The source material was PBMCs. The chain uses TRBV5-1 and TRBJ2-3; TRBD2 matches 10 bases. The CDR3 protein is CASSLADSGGIDTQYF. The CDR3 nucleotides are TGCGCCAGCAGCTTGGCGGATAGCGGGGGGATAGATACGCAGTATTTT.